This T cell receptor (beta chain) stems from a study of siplizumab effects on memory and regulatory T cells. On this clone: No antigen is known for it.

General study findings and limits: Confirmation that proliferating Tregs from siplizumab cultures had suppressive function was not obtained. A minor fraction of alloreactive clones, and no more, mapped to unstimulated subsets. Naive T cells appeared more varied than memory cells and looked like key alloresponse contributors.

This table comes from immunoSEQ multiplex PCR, and its TCRdb copy is limited to in-frame clones, with some not included. The repertoire consists of tens of thousands of clones, with just over 95% occurring once and the leading ten covering about 0.1%. Unstimulated naive, memory, effector memory and TEMRA subsets from three donor pairs have been sequenced, the authors report. V gave up 4 bases and J gave up 5 bases, with 17 bases separating them. The germline V gene has CDR1 SGHTA and CDR2 FQGNSA. The CDR3 spans 16 residues. The genes are TRBV7-2 and TRBJ2-2; D tentatively reads TRBD1 or TRBD2 (5 bases each). Material for sequencing was naive CD8+ T cells sorted from blood. The receptor comes from a human donor in good health. CDR3 residues: CASSSDGALGTGELFF. The CDR3 nucleotides are TGTGCCAGCAGCTCCGACGGGGCGTTGGGAACCGGGGAGCTGTTTTTT.